Listed below are T cell receptor beta chains from one sample, sequenced in a study of cytomegalovirus exposure and HLA in healthy donors. The protocol was immunoSEQ multiplex PCR, while the TCRdb copy is restricted to in-frame clones and leaves out a portion. The table includes about 120,000 clones, around 70% detected once. The specimen sequenced was PBMCs. The receptors here all came from a woman in her 40s in good health and CMV-seronegative. Each CDR3 is given with its conserved first and last residue.

V gene	J gene	CDR3 length	CDR3 protein
TRBV2	TRBJ2-7	15	CASSSGQGISYEQYF
TRBV5-4	TRBJ2-3	14	CASSRDISTDTQYF
TRBV2	TRBJ2-7	14	CASRADRNSYEQYF
TRBV18	TRBJ1-2	15	CASSPGTGDLYGYTF
TRBV7-2	TRBJ2-5	16	CASSLAPGLTQETQYF
TRBV7-6	TRBJ2-5	15	CASSLPKGVQETQYF
TRBV7-8	TRBJ1-6	17	CASSLDNRQGALSPLHF
TRBV6-5	TRBJ2-7	16	CASSYKSGTGNYEQYF
TRBV5-1	TRBJ1-1	14	CASRGGSGVTEAFF
TRBV7-9	TRBJ2-7	17	CASSLSRGLAGASEQYF
TRBV28	TRBJ1-5	13	CASSFAVNQSQHF
TRBV10-2	TRBJ1-1	14	CASSDGTGGTEAFF
TRBV18	TRBJ2-3	14	CASSKGGGEDTQYF
TRBV27	TRBJ1-1	18	CASSLSPGVTGERTEAFF
TRBV27	TRBJ2-1	17	CASSPTPLAGGRNEQFF
TRBV7-2	TRBJ2-3	15	CASSFTSGKTDTQYF
TRBV6-4	TRBJ2-3	14	CASISTGFTDTQYF
TRBV7-9	TRBJ2-1	16	CASSSITGSTYNEQFF
TRBV5-5	TRBJ2-6	13	CASSIQRANVLTF
TRBV28	TRBJ1-3	19	CASSPPGQTIKSSGNTIYF
TRBV5-8	TRBJ2-1	15	CASSLWRGGLNEQFF
TRBV18	TRBJ1-4	15	CASSPSRTGGEKLFF
TRBV23-1	TRBJ2-5	15	CASSHRTGGPETQYF
TRBV4-1	TRBJ2-7	13	CASSRQGGYEQYF
TRBV28	TRBJ2-5	12	CASSLAGETQYF
TRBV27	TRBJ2-7	13	CASSPGTLEEQYF
TRBV7-7	TRBJ2-2	15	CASSLSQGNTGELFF
TRBV7-2	TRBJ2-7	14	CASSLGAATYEQYF
TRBV9	TRBJ1-2	13	CASSNRGPSGYTF
TRBV16	TRBJ2-1	16	CASSLGRSGGYNEQFF
TRBV7-2	TRBJ1-1	15	CASSSQGALNTEAFF
TRBV28	TRBJ1-5	17	CASSSTGTYYSNQPQHF
TRBV7-9	TRBJ2-3	18	CASSLVGRLAGNTDTQYF
TRBV5-1	TRBJ1-3	17	CASSLDPGGAAGNTIYF
TRBV19	TRBJ2-6	18	CAREGAGTFDSGANVLTF
TRBV2	TRBJ1-6	15	CASRIRDSLRSPLHF
TRBV30	TRBJ2-7	13	CAWSVGTGLEQYF